One and the same sample provided the 26 T cell receptor beta chains below, sequenced in a study of blood T cell repertoires in COVID-19. TCRdb keeps only in-frame clones here, not all; method: immunoSEQ multiplex PCR. The sample carries some 150,000 clones, 85% to 90% recorded once. Source material: peripheral blood. These receptors originate from a woman aged 45-60 years with active or convalescent COVID-19.

The genes are TRBV6-2 or TRBV6-3 and TRBJ1-1; TRBD1 might be the D (5 bases). The germline V gene has CDR1 MNHEY and CDR2 SVGEGT. This CDR3 comprises 13 residues. The V end lost 5 bases, the J end lost 3 bases, and 10 bases lay between the germline ends. As DNA, the CDR3 is TGTGCCAGCAGTAGGACAATCTACACTGAAGCTTTCTTT. Translating gives CASSRTIYTEAFF.

The rearrangement joins TRBV11-2 to TRBJ2-7; a possible D gene is TRBD2 (5 bases). CDR3 length equals 14 residues. Looked up from germline, CDR1 is SGHAT and CDR2 is FQNNGV. V lost 5 bases and J 7 bases, leaving 18 bases between the germline ends. This chain's CDR3 is CASSTSAIKREQYF. As DNA, the CDR3 is TGTGCCAGCAGCACTTCCGCCATTAAGCGGGAGCAGTACTTC.

V and J are TRBV4-2 and TRBJ1-1, with 12 bases identical to TRBD1. The length of the CDR3 is 15 residues. Germline V gene data show CDR1 as LGHNA and CDR2 as YNFKEQ. J gave up 6 bases and V 4 bases, and 6 bases lay outside the gene matches. The CDR3 bases are TGTGCCAGCAGCCGAGTAGGGACAGGGGGCGCTGAAGCTTTCTTT. Amino acids: CASSRVGTGGAEAFF.

The chain's CDR3 is CAWNGQREINTQYF. The CDR3 DNA reads as TGTGCCTGGAATGGACAGCGGGAGATAAATACGCAGTATTTT. The J gene is TRBJ2-3, the V gene TRBV30; 8 nucleotides align to TRBD2. J lost 7 bases, V lost 4 bases, and 10 bases had no gene match. The CDR3 consists of 14 residues. Germline-derived CDR1 and CDR2 are GTSNPN and SVGIG (reference sequence).

The CDR3, as DNA: TGTGCCATCAGTGAGTCGACTAGCGGGGGGGGCGGCGAGACCCAGTACTTC. Its translation: CAISESTSGGGGETQYF. The genes are TRBV10-3 and TRBJ2-5; 14 positions agree with TRBD2. CDR1 ENHRY and CDR2 SYGVKD come from the germline V gene. Trimming took 0 bases from V and 5 from J; bases not matched to a gene: 5. This CDR3 comprises 17 residues.

The V and J genes are TRBV19 and TRBJ1-2; a possible D gene is TRBD1 (6 bases). This CDR3 contains 14 residues. In germline, CDR1 is LNHDA, CDR2 SQIVND (reference sequence). Trimming left V 6 bases short and J 5 bases short, with 16 bases between. CDR3 in amino acids: CASSHLLTGYGYTF. Written as DNA, the CDR3 is TGTGCCAGTAGCCATTTACTTACAGGGTATGGCTACACCTTC.

CDR3 amino acids: CASSLTGGRGNTEAFF. CDR3 bases: TGTGCCAGCAGTTTAACGGGGGGCAGAGGGAACACTGAAGCTTTCTTT. The gene calls are TRBV27 and TRBJ1-1, with D perhaps TRBD1 (6 bases). Germline values: CDR1 MNHEY, CDR2 SMNVEV (reference sequence). V was pared by 2 bases and J by 1 base, with 14 bases between. This CDR3 comprises 16 residues.

This chain links TRBV6-5 with TRBJ2-1, with 9 positions matching TRBD1. V lost 2 bases, J lost 6 bases, and 2 bases stayed unmatched. The germline CDR1 and CDR2 sequences are MNHEY and SVGAGI. The CDR3 runs 14 residues. CDR3 region: CASSYGTGPNEQFF. DNA for the CDR3: TGTGCCAGCAGTTACGGGACAGGGCCCAATGAGCAGTTCTTC.

CDR3 sequence reads: CASSLSRGESPLHF. In nucleotides, the CDR3 is TGCGCCAGCAGCTTGTCCAGGGGGGAGTCACCCCTCCACTTT. The V and J genes are TRBV5-1 and TRBJ1-6; 7 bases match TRBD1. Looked up from germline, CDR1 is SGHRS and CDR2 is YFSETQ. The CDR3 runs to 14 residues. After removal of 1 base from V and 10 bases from J, the junction contained 5 bases not matched to a gene. Supplemented by reference TRBV5-1 and TRBJ1-6, the full variable domain reads KAGVTQTPRYLIKTRGQQVTLSCSPISGHRSVSWYQQTPGQGLQFLFEYFSETQRNKGNFPGRFSGRQFSNSRSEMNVSTLELGDSALYLCASSLSRGESPLHFGNGTRLTVT.

The genes are TRBV6-2 or TRBV6-3 and TRBJ1-1; TRBD1 aligns across 7 bases. The CDR3 runs to 16 residues. Germline CDR1 MNHEY, CDR2 SVGEGT. V was clipped by 0 bases and J by 0 bases; unmatched bases: 4. This CDR3 reads CASSYSDRSMNTEAFF. The CDR3 DNA is TGTGCCAGCAGTTACTCGGACAGGAGTATGAACACTGAAGCTTTCTTT.

The rearrangement uses TRBV7-8 and TRBJ2-7; D is perhaps TRBD2 (6 bases). Germline values: CDR1 SGHVS, CDR2 FQNEAQ. The CDR3 is 15 residues long. The V end was cut by 1 base, the J end by 0 bases, with 10 bases between. CDR3 DNA: TGTGCCAGCAGCTTAGTGGCGGGAAGCTCCTACGAGCAGTACTTC. It codes for CASSLVAGSSYEQYF.

The CDR3 loop is CASTGQGQDTEAFF. CDR3 coding DNA: TGTGCCAGCACGGGACAGGGGCAGGACACTGAAGCTTTCTTT. The J gene is TRBJ1-1, the V gene TRBV6-5; 10 bases are shared with TRBD1. The CDR3 spans 14 residues. The V gene end was trimmed by 7 bases and the J gene end by 3 bases; junction bases not matched to a gene: 5. From germline, CDR1 is MNHEY and CDR2 SVGAGI.

The J gene is TRBJ1-2, the V gene TRBV1; TRBD1, the table's D call, lacks a check against the DNA. TRBV1 is a pseudogene segment. The CDR3 spans 14 residues. The CDR3 nucleotides read TGCACCAGCAGTCCTTCCGACAGGGAGTTTGGCTACACCTTC. It is translated as CTSSPSDREFGYTF.

The chain combines TRBV30 with TRBJ1-2; D gene uncertain. In germline, CDR1 is GTSNPN, CDR2 SVGIG (reference sequence). Trimming removed 1 base at V and 7 bases at J, with 13 bases between. The CDR3 has 13 residues. The CDR3 protein is CAWSEAGMGGYTF. In nucleotides, the CDR3 is TGTGCCTGGAGTGAGGCAGGAATGGGTGGCTACACCTTC.

J is TRBJ2-7 and V is TRBV27, with TRBD1 matching over 8 bases. V lost 3 bases to trimming and J lost 3 bases; unmatched junction nucleotides: 4. CDR3 length: 14 amino acids. Germline CDR1 is MNHEY and CDR2 is SMNVEV (reference sequence). CDR3 bases: TGTGCCAGCAGTTTCAGAGACAGGGGCTACGAGCAGTACTTC. This gives the protein CASSFRDRGYEQYF.

The chain recombines TRBV10-3 with TRBJ1-1; 10 bases are a match to TRBD1. Unmatched junction bases numbered 4, after V lost 6 bases and J lost 3 bases. The CDR3 runs 14 residues. Germline V lookup: CDR1 ENHRY, CDR2 SYGVKD. The CDR3 here is CAIRDRGPYTEAFF. CDR3 DNA sequence: TGTGCCATCAGAGACAGGGGGCCCTACACTGAAGCTTTCTTT.

CDR3 in amino acids: CASSLRTGEWYGYTF. Here the CDR3 DNA reads TGCGCCAGCAGCCTGAGGACAGGGGAGTGGTATGGCTACACCTTC. The chain recombines TRBV4-1 with TRBJ1-2; 9 positions match TRBD1. The J segment lost 5 bases and the V segment lost 4 bases, leaving 8 bases of the junction unmatched. This CDR3 region has 15 residues. Germline loops: CDR1 MGHRA, CDR2 YSYEKL.

V gene TRBV7-2 combines with J gene TRBJ1-2; D is uncertain. CDR1 is SGHTA, CDR2 FQGNSA, per germline. The V end lost 2 bases, the J end lost 4 bases, and 8 bases lay between the germline ends. The CDR3 is made up of 13 amino acids. The CDR3 sequence is CASSLNEAYGYTF. The CDR3 DNA sequence: TGTGCCAGCAGCTTAAACGAGGCCTATGGCTACACCTTC. The full variable domain, its missing parts supplied by reference TRBV7-2 and TRBJ1-2, is GAGVSQSPSNKVTEKGKDVELRCDPISGHTALYWYRQSLGQGLEFLIYFQGNSAPDKSGLPSDRFSAERTGGSVSTLTIQRTQQEDSAVYLCASSLNEAYGYTFGSGTRLTVV.

The rearrangement links TRBV5-1 to TRBJ1-1, with D perhaps matching TRBD1 (5 bases). Trimming pared 1 base from V and 2 bases from J, leaving 9 bases between. The CDR3 is made up of 14 amino acids. The germline V gene has CDR1 SGHRS and CDR2 YFSETQ. CDR3 loop: CASSLSQANTEAFF. CDR3 in DNA: TGCGCCAGCAGCTTGTCACAGGCCAACACTGAAGCTTTCTTT.

The rearrangement uses TRBV28 and TRBJ1-1; TRBD1 might be the D (5 bases). V dropped 5 bases and J dropped 11 bases, with 15 bases sitting between them. The germline gives CDR1 MDHEN, CDR2 SYDVKM. The CDR3 is 12 amino acids. The CDR3 loop reads CASSTQGLDAFF. In nucleotides, the CDR3 is TGTGCCAGCAGTACTCAGGGTTTGGATGCTTTCTTT.

The chain employs TRBV27 and TRBJ2-5; D remains ambiguous. Germline lookup yields CDR1 MNHEY and CDR2 SMNVEV (reference sequence). This CDR3 has 14 residues. V lost 2 bases and J lost 2, with 9 bases in between. The CDR3 reads CASSLIPSQETQYF. The CDR3 DNA follows: TGTGCCAGCAGTTTAATCCCCTCGCAAGAGACCCAGTACTTC.

V gene TRBV11-2 combines with J gene TRBJ1-6; 9 nucleotides align to TRBD1. This CDR3 has 14 residues. With 5 bases clipped from V and 13 bases from J, the junction kept 9 bases outside the gene matches. CDR1 and CDR2 (germline): SGHAT, FQNNGV. CDR3: CASSRDRAEGPLHF. CDR3 nucleotides: TGTGCCAGCAGCCGGGACAGGGCGGAAGGGCCCCTCCACTTT. Based on the CDR3 plus reference TRBV11-2 and TRBJ1-6, the full variable domain is EAGVAQSPRYKIIEKRQSVAFWCNPISGHATLYWYQQILGQGPKLLIQFQNNGVVDDSQLPKDRFSAERLKGVDSTLKIQPAKLEDSAVYLCASSRDRAEGPLHFGNGTRLTVT.

The count of this clone is one. This chain connects TRBV27 to TRBJ1-5; unclear D gene. The V gene's germline CDR1 is MNHEY and CDR2 SMNVEV (reference sequence). The CDR3 length is 14 residues. Trimming shortened V by 6 bases and J by 0 bases, and 9 bases separated the two germline ends. CDR3 coding DNA: TGTGCCAGCAGAAACTTCGCTAGCAATCAGCCCCAGCATTTT. Protein: CASRNFASNQPQHF.

This chain connects TRBV19 to TRBJ2-1; tentatively, D is TRBD2 (6 bases). Trimming took 2 bases from V and 8 from J, leaving 13 bases between them. CDR1 is LNHDA and CDR2 is SQIVND in the germline V gene (reference sequence). CDR3 length equals 14 residues. The CDR3, as DNA: TGTGCCAGTAGTATACAAGTAGGAGGGGATGAGCAGTTCTTC. Encoded protein: CASSIQVGGDEQFF.

This chain uses TRBV3-1 (or the pseudogene TRBV3-2) with TRBJ2-1; perhaps TRBD2 as D (6 bases). Germline-derived CDR1 and CDR2 are LGHDT and YNNKEL (reference sequence). The V gene lost 4 bases and the J gene lost 5 bases, with 15 bases spanning the gap. The CDR3 runs to 15 residues. As DNA, the CDR3 is TGTGCCAGCAGCCGCCCTGGCGGGAACCACAATGAGCAGTTCTTC. Its translation is CASSRPGGNHNEQFF.

In its sample, this clone was seen once. The chain couples TRBV6-2 or TRBV6-3 to TRBJ2-7; D may be TRBD1 (6 bases). In germline, CDR1 is MNHEY, CDR2 SVGEGT. V lost 6 bases, J lost 3 bases, and 21 bases lay in between. The CDR3 runs 16 residues. The CDR3 is CASSPPPGARHYEQYF. The CDR3 nucleotides read TGTGCCAGCAGCCCTCCCCCAGGGGCCAGGCACTACGAGCAGTACTTC.